The TCR beta chain under discussion was sequenced for a study of blood T cell repertoires in COVID-19. Study information: COVID-19 samples from acute and convalescent phases originated in the United States, Italy and Spain. T cells, B-cell-depleted T cells, or PBMCs supplied cDNA or gDNA.

Germline CDR1 reads SEHNR; CDR2 reads FQNEAQ (reference sequence). The ends lost 1 base at V and 1 base at J; junction bases unmatched: 2. This CDR3 is 15 amino acids long. Original processing notes: How many nucleated cells were present was estimated from reference gene primer amplification. The method was immunoSEQ multiplex PCR; TCRdb's version includes in-frame clones alone and lacks a portion of them. From that table come the V and J calls and clone size; the DNA was used to work out D and trimming. Found here are about 250,000 clones, 84% of them singletons; the top ten hold 4% to 4.5%. Source material: peripheral blood. This receptor was taken from a man between 45 and 60 years old with acute or convalescent COVID-19. This chain uses TRBV7-9 with TRBJ2-7; 9 bases agree with TRBD2. CDR3 residues: CASSLGGGDSYEQYF. In DNA form, the CDR3 reads TGTGCCAGCAGCTTAGGCGGGGGGGATTCCTACGAGCAGTACTTC.